Given below is one TCR beta chain in context. The antigen is undetermined. This entry belongs to a study of T cell responses to AZD1222 COVID-19 vaccine. Some clones are missing from TCRdb's copy, which holds only in-frame ones; the method was immunoSEQ multiplex PCR. This table has roughly 250,000 clones, more than 80% appearing once. Trimming pared 3 bases from V and 5 bases from J, leaving 16 bases between. The CDR3 length is 14 residues. The germline V gene encodes CDR1 DFQATT and CDR2 SNEGSKA (reference sequence). Study outcomes and limitations: There were mostly white British donors and more females than males, and clonal diversity was possibly underestimated. Repertoires were obtained only post-peak T cell response. Seropositivity was recorded at baseline in only 5 or 6 AZD1222 recipients.

This TCR came from an adult in good health. The specimen comprised peripheral blood, sampled on day 0 of AZD1222 vaccination. The chain recombines TRBV20-1 with TRBJ2-5; no clear D. In DNA, the CDR3 is TGCAGTGCTAGTACCGGGCTAGTCAAGGAGACCCAGTACTTC. Protein sequence: CSASTGLVKETQYF.